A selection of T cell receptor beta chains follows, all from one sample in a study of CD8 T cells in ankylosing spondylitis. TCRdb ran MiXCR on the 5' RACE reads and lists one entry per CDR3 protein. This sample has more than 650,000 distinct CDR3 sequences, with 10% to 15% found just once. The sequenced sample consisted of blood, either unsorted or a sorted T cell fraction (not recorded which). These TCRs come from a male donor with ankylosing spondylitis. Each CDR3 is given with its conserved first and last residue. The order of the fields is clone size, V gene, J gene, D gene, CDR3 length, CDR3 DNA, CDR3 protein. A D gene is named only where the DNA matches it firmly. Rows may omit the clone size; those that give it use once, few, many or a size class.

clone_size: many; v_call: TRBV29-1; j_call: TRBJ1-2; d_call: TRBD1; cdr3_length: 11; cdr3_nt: TGCAGCGTTGGACAGGGGGTTGGCTACACCTTC; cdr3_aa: CSVGQGVGYTF
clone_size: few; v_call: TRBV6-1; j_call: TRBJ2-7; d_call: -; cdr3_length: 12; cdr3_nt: TGTGCCAGCAGTGAAAATGTGTACGAGCAGTACTTC; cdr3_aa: CASSENVYEQYF
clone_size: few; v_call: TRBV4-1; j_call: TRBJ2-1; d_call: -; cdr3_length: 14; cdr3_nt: TGCGCCAGCAGCCTCGGGACTTCTTACGGTGAGCAGTTCTTC; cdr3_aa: CASSLGTSYGEQFF
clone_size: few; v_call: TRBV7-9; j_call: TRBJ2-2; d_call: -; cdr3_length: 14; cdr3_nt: TGTGCCAGCCGCGAGGGGGTCAACACCGGGGAGCTGTTTTTT; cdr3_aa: CASREGVNTGELFF
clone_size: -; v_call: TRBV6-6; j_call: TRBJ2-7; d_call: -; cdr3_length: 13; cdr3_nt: TGTGCCAGCAGTTTTGGGTTGGGCTACGAGCAGTACTTC; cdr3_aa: CASSFGLGYEQYF
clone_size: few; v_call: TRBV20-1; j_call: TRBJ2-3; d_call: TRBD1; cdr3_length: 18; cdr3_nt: TGCAGTGCTAGAGCCGGCAGTGGACAGGGAAGGAGCACAGATACGCAGTATTTT; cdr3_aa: CSARAGSGQGRSTDTQYF
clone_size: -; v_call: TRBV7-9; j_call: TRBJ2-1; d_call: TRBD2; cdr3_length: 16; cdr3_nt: TGTGCCAGCAGCTTAGCGTTGCGGGGGGACTCCAATGAGCAGTTCTTC; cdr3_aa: CASSLALRGDSNEQFF
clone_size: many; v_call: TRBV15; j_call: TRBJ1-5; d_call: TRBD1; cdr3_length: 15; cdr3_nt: TGTGCCACCAGCAGAGAGGGACAGCCTGATCAGCCCCAGCATTTT; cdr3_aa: CATSREGQPDQPQHF
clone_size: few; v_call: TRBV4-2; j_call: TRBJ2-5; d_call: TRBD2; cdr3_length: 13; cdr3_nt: TGTGCCAGCCGGTCTAGCGGGGCAGAGACCCAGTACTTC; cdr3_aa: CASRSSGAETQYF
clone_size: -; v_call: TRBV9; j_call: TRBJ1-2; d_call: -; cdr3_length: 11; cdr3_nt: TGTGCCAGCAGCGTAGGACATGGCTACACCTTC; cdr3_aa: CASSVGHGYTF
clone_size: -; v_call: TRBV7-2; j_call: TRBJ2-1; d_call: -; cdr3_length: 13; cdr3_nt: TGTGCCAGCAGCTTGCAACCTAACAATGAGCAGTTCTTC; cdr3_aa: CASSLQPNNEQFF
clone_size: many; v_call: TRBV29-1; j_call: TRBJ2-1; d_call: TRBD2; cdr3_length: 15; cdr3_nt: TGCAGCGTGGTTGGGCGGGAGGGCTCCTACAATGAGCAGTTCTTC; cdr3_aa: CSVVGREGSYNEQFF
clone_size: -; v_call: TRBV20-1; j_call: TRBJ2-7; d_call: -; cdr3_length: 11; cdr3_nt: TGCAGTGCTAGAGGAGGGGATGAGCAGTACTTC; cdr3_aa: CSARGGDEQYF
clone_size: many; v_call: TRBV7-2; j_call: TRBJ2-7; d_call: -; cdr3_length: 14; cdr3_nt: TGTGCCAGCAGCCAGGGACTTAGCTCCTACGAGCAGTACTTC; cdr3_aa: CASSQGLSSYEQYF
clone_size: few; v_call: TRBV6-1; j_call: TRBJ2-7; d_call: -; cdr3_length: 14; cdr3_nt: TGTGCCAGCAGTGCACGACATGGAACCTACGAGCAGTACTTC; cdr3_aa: CASSARHGTYEQYF
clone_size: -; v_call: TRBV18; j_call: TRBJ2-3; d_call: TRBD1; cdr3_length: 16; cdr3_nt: TGTGCCAGCTCACGGCGAAGGACAGGGGAGGGAGATACGCAGTATTTT; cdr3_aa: CASSRRRTGEGDTQYF
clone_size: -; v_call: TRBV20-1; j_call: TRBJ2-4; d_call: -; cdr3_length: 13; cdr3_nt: TGCAGTGCGCACAGGGAAGTCAAAAACATTCAGTACTTC; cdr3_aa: CSAHREVKNIQYF
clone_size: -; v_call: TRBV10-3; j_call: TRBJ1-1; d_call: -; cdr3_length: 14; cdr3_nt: TGTGCCATCAGTGAGAAGGTTATGAACACTGAAGCTTTCTTT; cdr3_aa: CAISEKVMNTEAFF
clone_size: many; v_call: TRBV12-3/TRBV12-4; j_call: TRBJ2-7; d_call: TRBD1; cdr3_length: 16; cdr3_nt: TGTGCCAGCAGCCCACCCCGGGGACAGGCATCCTACGAGCAGTACTTC; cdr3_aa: CASSPPRGQASYEQYF
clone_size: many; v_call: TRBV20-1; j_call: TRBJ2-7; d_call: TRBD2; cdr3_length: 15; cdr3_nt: TGCAGTGCTACTAGCGGGGGCCGCCTGGGTTGGGAGCAGTACTTC; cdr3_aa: CSATSGGRLGWEQYF
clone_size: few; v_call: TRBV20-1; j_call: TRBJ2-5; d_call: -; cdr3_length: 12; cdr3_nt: TGCAGTGCCCACGGAGACCAAGAGACCCAGTACTTC; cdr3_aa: CSAHGDQETQYF
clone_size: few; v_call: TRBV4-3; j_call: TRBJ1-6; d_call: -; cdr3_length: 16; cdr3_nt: TGCGCCAGCAGCACTCTAGCGGGAGGAAGTCAGTCACCCCTCCACTTT; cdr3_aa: CASSTLAGGSQSPLHF
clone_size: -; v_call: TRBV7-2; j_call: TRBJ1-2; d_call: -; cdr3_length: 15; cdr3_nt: TGTGCCAGCAGCTTAGAGCAGGGGCCCTATGGCGGCTACACCTTC; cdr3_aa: CASSLEQGPYGGYTF
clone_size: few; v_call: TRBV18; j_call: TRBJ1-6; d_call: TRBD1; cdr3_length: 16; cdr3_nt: TGTGCCAGCTCACTCCTCCCCGGGACAGGGGATTCACCCCTCCACTTT; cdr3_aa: CASSLLPGTGDSPLHF
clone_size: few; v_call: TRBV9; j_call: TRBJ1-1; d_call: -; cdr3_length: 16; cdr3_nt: TGTGCCAGCAGCGTAGAGGTCGGCACTATGAACACTGAAGCTTTCTTT; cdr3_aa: CASSVEVGTMNTEAFF
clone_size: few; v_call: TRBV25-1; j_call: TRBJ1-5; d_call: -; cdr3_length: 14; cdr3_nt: TGTGCCAGCAGTGAATTATCACGCAATCAGCCCCAGCATTTT; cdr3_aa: CASSELSRNQPQHF
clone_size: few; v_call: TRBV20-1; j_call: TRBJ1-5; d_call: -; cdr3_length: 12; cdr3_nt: TGCAGTGCTAGATCGAACAGTCAGCCCCAGCATTTT; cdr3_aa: CSARSNSQPQHF
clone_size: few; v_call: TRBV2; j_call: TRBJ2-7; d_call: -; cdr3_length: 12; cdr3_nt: TGTGCCAGCACACAGCAGATCTACGAGCAGTACTTC; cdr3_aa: CASTQQIYEQYF
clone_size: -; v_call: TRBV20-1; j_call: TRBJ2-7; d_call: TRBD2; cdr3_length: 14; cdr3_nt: TGCAGTGCGAAGACTAGCGGGGGCCTCGGCGAGCAGTACTTC; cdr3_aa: CSAKTSGGLGEQYF
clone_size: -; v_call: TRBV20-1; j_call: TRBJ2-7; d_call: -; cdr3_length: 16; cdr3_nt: TGCAGTGCTAAGGCCGCTTGGGGCCTCACCCTTTACGAGCAGTACTTC; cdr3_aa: CSAKAAWGLTLYEQYF
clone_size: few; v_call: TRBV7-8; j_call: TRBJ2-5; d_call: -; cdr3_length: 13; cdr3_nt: TGTGCCAGCAGTACACAGTGGGAAGAGACCCAGTACTTC; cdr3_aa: CASSTQWEETQYF
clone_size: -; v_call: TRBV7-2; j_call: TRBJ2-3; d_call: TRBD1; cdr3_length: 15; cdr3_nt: TGTGCCAGCAGCTCCCGGACAGGGGGCGAAGATACGCAGTATTTT; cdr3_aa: CASSSRTGGEDTQYF
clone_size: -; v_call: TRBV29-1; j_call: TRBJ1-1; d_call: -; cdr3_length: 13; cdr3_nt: TGCAGCGTGCGGAGCAGGGTAGGCACTGAAGCTTTCTTT; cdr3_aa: CSVRSRVGTEAFF
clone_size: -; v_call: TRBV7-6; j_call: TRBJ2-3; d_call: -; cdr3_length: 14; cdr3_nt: TGTGCCAGCAGCTTAATCCCTTTCACAGATACGCAGTATTTT; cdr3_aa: CASSLIPFTDTQYF
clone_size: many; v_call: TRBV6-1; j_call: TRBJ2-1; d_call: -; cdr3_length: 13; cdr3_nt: TGTGCCAGCAGCCTCCGAAGGGACAATGAGCAGTTCTTC; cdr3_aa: CASSLRRDNEQFF
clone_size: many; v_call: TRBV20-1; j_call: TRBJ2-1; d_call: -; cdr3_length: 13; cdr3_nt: TGCAGTGCTAGTAGGTCGGGGTTCCGTGAGCAGTTCTTC; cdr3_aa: CSASRSGFREQFF
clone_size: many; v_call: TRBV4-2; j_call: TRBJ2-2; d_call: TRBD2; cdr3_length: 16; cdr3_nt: TGTGCCAGCAGCCCCCCGGGAGGGCCCTTCGCCGGGGAGCTGTTTTTT; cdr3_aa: CASSPPGGPFAGELFF
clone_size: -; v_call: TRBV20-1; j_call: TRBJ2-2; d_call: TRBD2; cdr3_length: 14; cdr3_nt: TGCAGTGCTAGACGGGGGGTTGACACCGGGGAGCTGCTTTTT; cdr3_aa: CSARRGVDTGELLF
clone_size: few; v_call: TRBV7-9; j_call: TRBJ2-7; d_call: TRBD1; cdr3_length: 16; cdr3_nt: TGTGCCAGCAGCTTGGCGAGGGGGCGGCTGATCTACGAGCAGTACTTC; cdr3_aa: CASSLARGRLIYEQYF
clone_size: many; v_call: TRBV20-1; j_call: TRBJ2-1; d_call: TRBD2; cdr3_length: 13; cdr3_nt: TGCAGTGCTCCGAGCGGGAACCTCAATGAGCAGTTCTTC; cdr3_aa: CSAPSGNLNEQFF
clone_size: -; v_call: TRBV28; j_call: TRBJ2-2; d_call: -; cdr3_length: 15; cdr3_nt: TGTGCCAGCAGACTATCAGGGTCGGGAGCCGGGGAGCTGTTTTTT; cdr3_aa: CASRLSGSGAGELFF
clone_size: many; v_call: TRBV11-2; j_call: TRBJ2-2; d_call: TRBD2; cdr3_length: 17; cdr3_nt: TGTGCCAGCAGCTTGAGATGGGGGGGAACGAACACCGGGGAGCTGTTTTTT; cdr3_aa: CASSLRWGGTNTGELFF
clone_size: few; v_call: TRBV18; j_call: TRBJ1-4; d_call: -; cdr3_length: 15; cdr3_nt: TGTGCCAGCTCCCATTCCGTTACCGAGAATGAAAAACTGTTTTTT; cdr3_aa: CASSHSVTENEKLFF
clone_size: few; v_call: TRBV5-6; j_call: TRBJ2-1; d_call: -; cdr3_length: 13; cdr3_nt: TGTGCCAGCGGCGGAAGGTCCCGCGATGAGCAGTTCTTC; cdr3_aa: CASGGRSRDEQFF
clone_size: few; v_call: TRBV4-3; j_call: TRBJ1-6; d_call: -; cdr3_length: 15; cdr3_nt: TGCGCCAGCAGCCAAGATTGGGGAGATAATTCACCCCTCCACTTT; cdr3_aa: CASSQDWGDNSPLHF
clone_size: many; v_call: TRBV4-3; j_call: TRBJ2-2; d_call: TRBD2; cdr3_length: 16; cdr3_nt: TGCGCCAGCAGCCAGGGACTAGCCTCGAACACCGGGGAGCTGTTTTTT; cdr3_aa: CASSQGLASNTGELFF